This T cell receptor (beta chain) derives from a study of somatic mutations in cytotoxic T cells in rheumatoid arthritis. Study in general: Flow-sorting brought some V beta antibody-stained T-cell populations to nearly 100% purity, V beta1+ cells sequenced for TCRB among them.

Germline lookup yields CDR1 MNHEY and CDR2 SMNVEV (reference sequence). This CDR3 is 19 amino acids long. V lost 6 bases and J lost 6; bases outside the gene matches: 23. The table came from immunoSEQ multiplex PCR; TCRdb's copy has only in-frame clones and leaves some out. This sample carries approximately 9,300 clones, 85% to 95% of them seen once, and the ten largest clones take approximately 15%. On this clone itself: The target antigen is unknown.

Study outcomes and limitations: With some 69 patients examined, roughly 8 had a largest CD8+ clone exceeding 20% of CD8+ cells. With age, CD8+ clonality increased in rheumatoid arthritis patients, whereas no such increase appeared in healthy controls. Clonality measured in CD8+ T cells did not differ significantly between rheumatoid arthritis patients and age-matched healthy controls.

The specimen sequenced was CD8+ T cells sorted from blood. This TCR was sampled from a woman aged 18-29 years with rheumatoid arthritis. This chain connects TRBV27 to TRBJ1-2, with 9 bases aligning to TRBD1. The CDR3 DNA is TGTGCCAGCAGCCCGACTCACAGGGGGCTGGGAATAGGGTCGGATGGCTACACCTTC. This translates into CASSPTHRGLGIGSDGYTF.